These 17 T cell receptor beta chains originate from one sample sequenced in a study of molecular identifiers for immune sequencing clone quantification. TCRdb reanalysed the PCR reads using MiXCR and keeps one entry per CDR3 protein. The sample consists of fewer than 15,000 distinct CDR3 sequences, 16% of them appearing once. Sequencing was carried out using naive CD8+ T cells from blood, with Jurkat cell RNA spiked in. The subset here: FACS-sorted CD8+CD4-CCR7+CD45RA+ naive T cells. All receptors come from a human donor in good health. Some libraries in this study had Jurkat cell RNA spiked in.

Concerning this clonotype: This may stem from a read error, because a much larger clone lies one nucleotide away. This chain connects TRBV5-6 to TRBJ1-3; D is ambiguous. Trimming left V 4 bases short and J 0 bases short, with 11 bases between. Germline CDR1 SGHDT, CDR2 YYEEEE. This CDR3 region has 15 residues. This CDR3 reads CASSAAGDSGNTIYF. DNA for the CDR3: TGTGCCAGCAGCGCTGCCGGGGACTCTGGAAACACCATATATTTT. Together with reference TRBV5-6 and TRBJ1-3, the CDR3 gives the full variable domain: DAGVTQSPTHLIKTRGQQVTLRCSPKSGHDTVSWYQQALGQGPQFIFQYYEEEERQRGNFPDRFSGHQFPNYSSELNVNALLLGDSALYLCASSAAGDSGNTIYFGEGSWLTVV.

This clonotype was seen a few times. The rearrangement joins TRBV12-3 or TRBV12-4 to TRBJ2-7; D is uncertain. CDR3 size: 12 residues. V was cut by 0 bases and J by 3 bases, with 3 bases left in between. The CDR3 here is CASSLAVYEQYF. The CDR3 nucleotides are TGTGCCAGCAGTTTAGCAGTCTACGAGCAGTACTTC.

This clonotype is medium-sized in the sample. The V gene is TRBV6-5, the J gene TRBJ2-3, with 7 bases that match TRBD1. V was clipped by 2 bases and J by 2 bases; unmatched bases: 4. CDR1 and CDR2 from the germline V gene are MNHEY and SVGAGI. The CDR3 runs to 15 residues. The CDR3 spells CASSYTGAHTDTQYF. In DNA, the CDR3 is TGTGCCAGCAGTTACACAGGGGCCCACACAGATACGCAGTATTTT.

This clonotype rates as medium-sized. This rearrangement joins TRBV11-1 to TRBJ2-3; TRBD2 is a possible D gene (6 bases). Trimming left V 2 bases short and J 5 bases short, with 20 bases between. Germline V lookup: CDR1 SGHAT, CDR2 FQDESV (reference sequence). The CDR3 runs 17 residues. CDR3 DNA: TGTGCCAGCAGCTTAATTCCGGAGGGCCAAGACGGAGATACGCAGTATTTT. Its protein product is CASSLIPEGQDGDTQYF.

This clonotype is medium-sized (0.01 to 0.1%) within its sample. The chain carries TRBV7-9 and TRBJ2-7; D is uncertain. This CDR3 has 12 residues. CDR1 is SEHNR, CDR2 FQNEAQ, per germline (reference sequence). V shed 0 bases and J shed 7 bases, with 7 bases lying between them. The CDR3 loop is CASSLAGTEQYF. CDR3 bases: TGTGCCAGCAGCTTAGCTGGAACGGAGCAGTACTTC.

This clonotype was seen only a few times. Germline is not matched at one junction end, which may reflect a read error. This sequence joins TRBV14 and TRBJ1-2; 9 nucleotides agree with TRBD1. CDR1 and CDR2 (germline): SGHDN, FVKESK. This CDR3 is 15 amino acids long. This CDR3 reads CAGSQTGTGTHGYTF. The CDR3 DNA is TGTGCCGGCAGTCAAACCGGGACAGGGACCCATGGCTACACCTTC.

The CDR3 bases are TGTGCCAGCGGCCTAACGCAGGGGGTGCCAATGAACACTGAAGCTTTCTTT. This translates into CASGLTQGVPMNTEAFF. This rearrangement joins TRBV7-9 to TRBJ1-1, with 7 nucleotides matching TRBD1. The CDR3 runs 17 residues. Trimming at V came to 8 bases and at J to 0 bases, leaving 15 bases not matched to a gene. Germline V CDR1 and CDR2: SEHNR, FQNEAQ (reference sequence). Filled out from reference TRBV7-9 and TRBJ1-1, the complete variable domain reads DTGVSQNPRHKITKRGQNVTFRCDPISEHNRLYWYRQTLGQGPEFLTYFQNEAQLEKSRLLSDRFSAERPKGSFSTLEIQRTEQGDSAMYLCASGLTQGVPMNTEAFFGQGTRLTVV.

In this sample, this clonotype turned up many times. The V call is TRBV12-3 or TRBV12-4, the J call TRBJ1-5, with 7 bases lining up with TRBD1. The CDR3 consists of 16 residues. Losses at the gene ends were 6 bases for V and 0 bases for J; bases not matched to a gene: 8. CDR3 DNA sequence: TGTGCCAGCAGGACAGGGCTGGGGAATAGCAATCAGCCCCAGCATTTT. Residues: CASRTGLGNSNQPQHF.

This clonotype was detected a few times. A clone one base away is much larger, so this may be a read error. The chain employs TRBV4-2 and TRBJ2-3; 9 bases agree with TRBD2. Per the germline V gene, CDR1 is LGHNA and CDR2 is YNFKEQ. CDR3 length: 15 amino acids. The CDR3 region has the DNA TGTGCCAGCAGACAAACCGGGACTAGCTCAGATACGCGGTATTTT. Its protein is CASRQTGTSSDTRYF.

Judged by abundance, this clonotype is medium-sized. This sequence joins TRBV6-1 and TRBJ2-5; D perhaps matches TRBD2 (6 bases). Germline CDR1 is MNHNS and CDR2 is SASEGT. The V gene lost 5 bases and the J gene lost 6 bases, with 13 bases spanning the gap. CDR3 length equals 13 residues. CDR3 protein: CASSRRDLKTQYF. The DNA of the CDR3 is TGTGCCAGCAGTCGGCGGGACTTGAAGACCCAGTACTTC.

In this sample, this clonotype turned up a few times. The V and J genes are TRBV6-5 and TRBJ2-7; no clear D gene. The V end was cut by 2 bases, the J end by 6 bases, with 5 bases between. The germline gives CDR1 MNHEY, CDR2 SVGAGI. This CDR3 has 11 residues. CDR3 bases: TGTGCCAGCAGTTACGGGTCCGAGCAGTACTTC. Translating it yields CASSYGSEQYF.

This clonotype was seen only once. A single base separates this from a much larger clone, so it may be a read error. J is TRBJ1-1 and V is TRBV7-9; possibly TRBD1 for D (6 bases). Germline V gives CDR1 SEHNR, CDR2 FQNEAQ (reference sequence). The CDR3 loop spans 14 amino acids. The CDR3 loop is CASILAAGATEAFF. CDR3 bases: TGTGCCAGCATCTTAGCAGCAGGGGCCACTGAAGCTTTCTTT.

This clonotype has ten or more counts. Here the CDR3 reads CASSEQGTGNTEAFF. As DNA, the CDR3 is TGTGCCAGCAGCGAACAGGGGACGGGGAACACTGAAGCTTTCTTT. V and J are TRBV7-9 and TRBJ1-1; 7 nucleotides line up with TRBD1. Per germline, CDR1 SEHNR and CDR2 FQNEAQ (reference sequence). With V trimmed by 5 bases and J by 1 base, 7 bases remained unmatched. There are 15 residues in the CDR3.

Within the sample, this clonotype is medium-sized. CDR3: CASSLAGGPQHF. The CDR3 nucleotides read TGTGCCAGCAGTTTAGCTGGGGGGCCCCAGCATTTT. This chain uses TRBV27 with TRBJ1-5, with a tentative D call TRBD1 (5 bases). Germline V gene lookup returns CDR1 MNHEY and CDR2 SMNVEV (reference sequence). The CDR3 has 12 residues. V lost 2 bases and J 9 bases, leaving 8 bases between the germline ends.

With respect to this clonotype: This is likely a read error, given that the CDR3 carries no conserved phenylalanine or tryptophan at its end. The chain employs TRBV5-4 and TRBJ2-3, with D perhaps TRBD1 or TRBD2 (5 bases each). This CDR3 is 17 amino acids long. Germline CDR1 reads SGHNT; CDR2 reads YYREEE (reference sequence). CDR3 in amino acids: CASSLGQGVPGTDTQYL. In DNA form, the CDR3 reads TGTGCCAGCAGCTTGGGGCAGGGAGTTCCTGGTACAGACACGCAGTATCTT.

The chain uses TRBV15 and TRBJ1-2; D gene unclear. This CDR3 has 13 residues. Trimming removed 8 bases from V and 5 bases from J, with 15 bases in between. Germline loops: CDR1 LNHNV, CDR2 YYDKDF (reference sequence). CDR3 amino acids: CATGPLPWYGYTF. CDR3 DNA: TGTGCCACCGGCCCACTACCGTGGTATGGCTACACCTTC.

In this sample, this clonotype turned up many times. The V call is TRBV25-1, the J call TRBJ2-5; D tentatively fits TRBD1 or TRBD2 (5 bases each). Germline V gene sequence: CDR1 MGHDK, CDR2 SYGVNS. Between the trimmed V and J ends, which lost 4 bases and 1 base, there was a span of 7 bases. This CDR3 comprises 13 residues. The CDR3 DNA is TGTGCCAGCAGTGGGGACGGCCAAGAGACCCAGTACTTC. It is translated as CASSGDGQETQYF.